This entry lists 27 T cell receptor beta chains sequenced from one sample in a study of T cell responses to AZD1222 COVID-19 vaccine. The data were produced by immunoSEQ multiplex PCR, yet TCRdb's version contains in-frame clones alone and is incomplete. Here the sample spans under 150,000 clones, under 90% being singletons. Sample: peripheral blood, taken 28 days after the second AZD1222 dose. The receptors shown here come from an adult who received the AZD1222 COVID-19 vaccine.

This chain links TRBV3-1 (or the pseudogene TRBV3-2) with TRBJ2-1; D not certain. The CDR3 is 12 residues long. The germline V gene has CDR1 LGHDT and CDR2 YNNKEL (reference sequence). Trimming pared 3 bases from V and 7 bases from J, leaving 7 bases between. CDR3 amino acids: CASSHVGNEQFF. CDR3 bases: TGTGCCAGCAGCCACGTGGGAAATGAGCAGTTCTTC.

The CDR3 loop reads CASSSQGTGEAFF. The CDR3 nucleotides read TGTGCCAGCAGCTCACAAGGGACAGGGGAAGCTTTCTTT. The chain employs TRBV7-3 and TRBJ1-1; 9 bases are shared with TRBD1. Per germline, CDR1 SGHTA and CDR2 FQGTGA. The CDR3 totals 13 residues. The V gene end was trimmed by 4 bases and the J gene end by 8 bases; junction bases not matched to a gene: 5.

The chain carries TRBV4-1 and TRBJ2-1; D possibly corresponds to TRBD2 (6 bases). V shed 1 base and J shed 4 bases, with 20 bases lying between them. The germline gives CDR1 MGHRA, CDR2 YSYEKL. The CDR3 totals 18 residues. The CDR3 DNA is TGCGCCAGCAGCCAAGGGGATAGCGGACACAGTAGGTACAATGAGCAGTTCTTC. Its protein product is CASSQGDSGHSRYNEQFF.

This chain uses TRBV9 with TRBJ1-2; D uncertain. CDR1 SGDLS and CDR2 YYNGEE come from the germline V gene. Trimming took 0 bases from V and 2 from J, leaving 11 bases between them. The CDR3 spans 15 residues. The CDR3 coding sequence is TGTGCCAGCAGCGTAGGCCCTAAAGGCAACTATGGCTACACCTTC. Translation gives CASSVGPKGNYGYTF.

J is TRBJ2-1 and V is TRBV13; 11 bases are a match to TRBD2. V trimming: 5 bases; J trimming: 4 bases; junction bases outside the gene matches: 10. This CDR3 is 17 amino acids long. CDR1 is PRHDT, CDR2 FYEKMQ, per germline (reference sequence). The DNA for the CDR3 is TGTGCCAGCAGCACCAACCTAGCGGGGGGCGGTTACAATGAGCAGTTCTTC. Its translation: CASSTNLAGGGYNEQFF.

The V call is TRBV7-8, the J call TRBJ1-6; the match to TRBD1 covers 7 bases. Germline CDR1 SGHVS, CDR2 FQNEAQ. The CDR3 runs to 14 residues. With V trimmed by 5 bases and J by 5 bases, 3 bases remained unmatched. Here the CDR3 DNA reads TGTGCCAGCAGCACAGGGACAGATAATTCACCCCTCCACTTT. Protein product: CASSTGTDNSPLHF.

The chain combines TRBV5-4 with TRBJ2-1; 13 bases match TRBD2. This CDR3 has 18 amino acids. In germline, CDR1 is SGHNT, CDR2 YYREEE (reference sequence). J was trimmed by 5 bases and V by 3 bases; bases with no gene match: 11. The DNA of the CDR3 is TGTGCCAGCAGCTCACGGACTAGCGGGGGACTACGACACAATGAGCAGTTCTTC. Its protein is CASSSRTSGGLRHNEQFF.

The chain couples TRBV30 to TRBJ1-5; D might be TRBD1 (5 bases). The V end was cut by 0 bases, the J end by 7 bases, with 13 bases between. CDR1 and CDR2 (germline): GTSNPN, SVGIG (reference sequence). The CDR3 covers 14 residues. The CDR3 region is CAWSVRQGGQPQHF. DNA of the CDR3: TGTGCCTGGAGTGTACGGCAGGGTGGGCAGCCCCAGCATTTT.

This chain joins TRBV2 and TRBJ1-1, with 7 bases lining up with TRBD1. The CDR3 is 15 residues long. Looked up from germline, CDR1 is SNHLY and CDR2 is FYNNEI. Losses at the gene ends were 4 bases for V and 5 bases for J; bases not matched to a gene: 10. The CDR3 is CASSVAGGRKTEAFF. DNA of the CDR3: TGTGCCAGCAGTGTGGCAGGGGGGAGGAAAACTGAAGCTTTCTTT.

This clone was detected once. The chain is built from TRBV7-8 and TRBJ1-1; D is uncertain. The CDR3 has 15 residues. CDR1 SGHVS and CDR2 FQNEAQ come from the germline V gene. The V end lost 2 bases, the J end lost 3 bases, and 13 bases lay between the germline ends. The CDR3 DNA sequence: TGTGCCAGCAGCTTATTCCGGGAGGCCTACACTGAAGCTTTCTTT. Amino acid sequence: CASSLFREAYTEAFF.

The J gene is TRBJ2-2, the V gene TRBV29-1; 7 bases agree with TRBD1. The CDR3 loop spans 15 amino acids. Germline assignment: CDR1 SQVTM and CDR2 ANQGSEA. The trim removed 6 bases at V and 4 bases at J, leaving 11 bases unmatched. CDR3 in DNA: TGCAGCGTACAACGCGACAGGGCAGGCACCGGGGAGCTGTTTTTT. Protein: CSVQRDRAGTGELFF.

CDR3 DNA sequence: TGTGCCAGCAGCCAAGATCTAGGGAACACCGGGGAGCTGTTTTTT. This encodes CASSQDLGNTGELFF. This chain uses TRBV3-1 (or the pseudogene TRBV3-2) with TRBJ2-2; D gene ambiguous. Trimming left V 0 bases short and J 1 base short, with 6 bases between. The CDR3 is made up of 15 amino acids. Germline V gene data show CDR1 as LGHDT and CDR2 as YNNKEL (reference sequence).

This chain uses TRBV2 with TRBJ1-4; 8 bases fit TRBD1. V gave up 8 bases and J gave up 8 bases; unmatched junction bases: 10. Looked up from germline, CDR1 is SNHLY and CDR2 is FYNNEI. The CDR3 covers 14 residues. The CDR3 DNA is TGTGCCAGCGCCTTTCCCGGGACAGGAGAAAAACTGTTTTTT. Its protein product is CASAFPGTGEKLFF.

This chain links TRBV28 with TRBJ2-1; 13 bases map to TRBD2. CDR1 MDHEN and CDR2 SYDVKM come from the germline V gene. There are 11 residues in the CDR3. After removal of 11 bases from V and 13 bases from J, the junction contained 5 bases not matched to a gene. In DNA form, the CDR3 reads TGTGCCGGCGGACTAGCGGGAGTTCAGTTCTTC. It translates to CAGGLAGVQFF. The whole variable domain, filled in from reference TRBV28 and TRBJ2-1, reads DVKVTQSSRYLVKRTGEKVFLECVQDMDHENMFWYRQDPGLGLRLIYFSYDVKMKEKGDIPEGYSVSREKKERFSLILESASTNQTSMYLCAGGLAGVQFFGPGTRLTVL.

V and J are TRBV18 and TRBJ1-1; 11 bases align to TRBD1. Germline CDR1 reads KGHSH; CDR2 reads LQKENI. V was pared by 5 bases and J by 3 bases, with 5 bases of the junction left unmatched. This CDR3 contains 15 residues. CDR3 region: CASSRDRGADTEAFF. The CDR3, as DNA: TGTGCCAGCTCAAGGGACAGGGGGGCGGACACTGAAGCTTTCTTT.

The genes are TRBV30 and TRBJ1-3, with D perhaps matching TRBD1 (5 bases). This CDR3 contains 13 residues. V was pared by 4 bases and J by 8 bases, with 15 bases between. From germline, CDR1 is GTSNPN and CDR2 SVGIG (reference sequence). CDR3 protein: CAWTGPPEYTIYF. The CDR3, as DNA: TGTGCCTGGACGGGGCCTCCTGAGTACACCATATATTTT.

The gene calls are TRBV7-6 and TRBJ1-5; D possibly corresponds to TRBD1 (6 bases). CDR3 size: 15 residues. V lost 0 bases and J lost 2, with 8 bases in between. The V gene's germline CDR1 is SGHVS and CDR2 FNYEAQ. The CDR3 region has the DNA TGTGCCAGCAGCTTAGCTTCAGGGGGCAATCAGCCCCAGCATTTT. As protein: CASSLASGGNQPQHF.

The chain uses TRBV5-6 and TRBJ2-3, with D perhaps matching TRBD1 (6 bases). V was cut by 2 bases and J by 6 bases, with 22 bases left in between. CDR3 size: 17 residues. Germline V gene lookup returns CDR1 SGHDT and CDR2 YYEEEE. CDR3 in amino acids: CASSLYDRSDFGDTQYF. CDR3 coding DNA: TGTGCCAGCAGCTTATATGACAGGTCGGATTTTGGGGATACGCAGTATTTT.

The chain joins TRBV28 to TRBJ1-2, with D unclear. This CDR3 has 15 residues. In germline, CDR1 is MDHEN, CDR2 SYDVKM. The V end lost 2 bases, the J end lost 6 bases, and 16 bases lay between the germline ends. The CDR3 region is CASSLQVRLTNGYTF. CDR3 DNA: TGTGCCAGCAGTTTACAGGTGCGCCTAACTAATGGCTACACCTTC.

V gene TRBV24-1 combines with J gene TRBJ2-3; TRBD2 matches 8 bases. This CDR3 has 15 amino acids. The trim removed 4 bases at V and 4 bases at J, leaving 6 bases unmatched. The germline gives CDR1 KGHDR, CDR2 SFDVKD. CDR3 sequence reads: CATSEPGTSADTQYF. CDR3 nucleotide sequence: TGTGCCACCAGTGAGCCCGGGACTAGTGCAGATACGCAGTATTTT.

The CDR3 sequence: CSVQSPGQGYEQYF. The CDR3 bases are TGCAGCGTCCAATCCCCGGGACAGGGTTACGAGCAGTACTTC. The rearrangement joins TRBV29-1 to TRBJ2-7; TRBD1 agrees at 9 bases. The CDR3 contains 14 residues. Trimming removed 6 bases from V and 4 bases from J; junction bases left unmatched: 10. Germline lookup yields CDR1 SQVTM and CDR2 ANQGSEA.

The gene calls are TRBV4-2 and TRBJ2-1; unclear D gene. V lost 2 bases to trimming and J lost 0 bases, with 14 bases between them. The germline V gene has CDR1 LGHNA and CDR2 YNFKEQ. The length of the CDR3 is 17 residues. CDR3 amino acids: CASSQQRTPYSYNEQFF. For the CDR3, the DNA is TGTGCCAGCAGCCAACAAAGGACCCCGTACTCCTACAATGAGCAGTTCTTC.

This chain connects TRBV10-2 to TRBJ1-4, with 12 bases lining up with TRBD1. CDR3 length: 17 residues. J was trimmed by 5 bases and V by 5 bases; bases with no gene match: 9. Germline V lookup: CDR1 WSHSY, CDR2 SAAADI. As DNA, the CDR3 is TGCGCCAGCAGTCCCGGGGACAGGGGGCGCGGGAATGAAAAACTGTTTTTT. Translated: CASSPGDRGRGNEKLFF.

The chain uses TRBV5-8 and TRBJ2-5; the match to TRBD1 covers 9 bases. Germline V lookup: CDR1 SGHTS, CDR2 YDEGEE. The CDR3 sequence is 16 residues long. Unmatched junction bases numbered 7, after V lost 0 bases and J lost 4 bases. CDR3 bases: TGTGCCAGCAGCTTGGCGGGGGACAGGGCCGGAGAGACCCAGTACTTC. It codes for CASSLAGDRAGETQYF.

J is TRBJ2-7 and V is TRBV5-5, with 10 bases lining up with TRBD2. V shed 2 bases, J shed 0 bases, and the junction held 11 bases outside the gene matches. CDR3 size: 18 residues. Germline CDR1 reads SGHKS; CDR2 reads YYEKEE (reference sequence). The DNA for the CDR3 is TGTGCCAGCAGCTTATGGGGGCCTAGCGGGAGTTTCTCCTACGAGCAGTACTTC. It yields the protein CASSLWGPSGSFSYEQYF.

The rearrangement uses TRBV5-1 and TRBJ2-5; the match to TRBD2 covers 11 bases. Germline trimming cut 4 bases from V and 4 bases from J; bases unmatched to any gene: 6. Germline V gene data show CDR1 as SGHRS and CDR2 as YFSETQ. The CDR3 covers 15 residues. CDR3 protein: CASSRVAGGPETQYF. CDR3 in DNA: TGCGCCAGCAGCAGAGTAGCGGGAGGGCCAGAGACCCAGTACTTC.

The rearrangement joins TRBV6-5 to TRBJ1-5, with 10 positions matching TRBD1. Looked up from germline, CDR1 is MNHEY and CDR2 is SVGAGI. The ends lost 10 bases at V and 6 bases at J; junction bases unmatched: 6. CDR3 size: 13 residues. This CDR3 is CATERQGAQPQHF. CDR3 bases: TGTGCCACCGAAAGACAGGGGGCTCAGCCCCAGCATTTT.